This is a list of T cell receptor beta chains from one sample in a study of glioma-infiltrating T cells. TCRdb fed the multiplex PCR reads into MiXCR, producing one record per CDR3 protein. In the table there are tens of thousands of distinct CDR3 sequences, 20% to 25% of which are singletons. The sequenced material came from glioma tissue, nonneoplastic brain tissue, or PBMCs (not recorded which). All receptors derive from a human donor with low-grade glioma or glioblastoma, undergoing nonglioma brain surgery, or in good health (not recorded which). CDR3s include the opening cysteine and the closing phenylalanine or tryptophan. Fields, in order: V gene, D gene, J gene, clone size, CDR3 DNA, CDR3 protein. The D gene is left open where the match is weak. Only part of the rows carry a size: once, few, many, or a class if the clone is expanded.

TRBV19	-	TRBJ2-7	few	TGTGCCAGTAGTATAGAGTCCGGGGGAGAGCAGTACTTC	CASSIESGGEQYF
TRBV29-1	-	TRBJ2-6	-	TGCAGCGTTGAAGTGGTTTCAGACTTCAGCTCTGGGGCCAACGTCCTGACTTTC	CSVEVVSDFSSGANVLTF
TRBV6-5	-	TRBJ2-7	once	TGTGCCAGCAGTTACTCACGACCAGACCACGAGCAGTACTTC	CASSYSRPDHEQYF
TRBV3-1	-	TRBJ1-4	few	TGTGCCAGCAGCCGGGGACGCTTAAATGAAAAACTGTTTTTT	CASSRGRLNEKLFF
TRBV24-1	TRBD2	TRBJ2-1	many	TGTGCCACCAGTGAGGGCGGGGGGGATAACAATGAGCAGTTCTTC	CATSEGGGDNNEQFF
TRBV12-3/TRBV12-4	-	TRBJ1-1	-	TGTGCCAGCAGCCCGCCAGGGGTAAACACTGAATCTTTCTTT	CASSPPGVNTESFF
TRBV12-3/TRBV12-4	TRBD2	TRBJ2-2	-	TGTGCCAGCAGACCTACTAGCGGGGGACTGTTTTTT	CASRPTSGGLFF
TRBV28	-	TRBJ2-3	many	TGTGCCAGCAGTTCCCGGACTCCAGATACGCAGTATTTT	CASSSRTPDTQYF
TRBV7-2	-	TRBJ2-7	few	TGTGCCAGCAGCTTAACAGGTTTTTACGAGCAGTACTTC	CASSLTGFYEQYF
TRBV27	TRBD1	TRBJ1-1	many	TGTGCCACCCACGGACAGGGGCACCGGAACACTGAAGCTTTCTTT	CATHGQGHRNTEAFF
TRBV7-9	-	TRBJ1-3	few	TGTGCCAGCAGCCACTGGGGGCGCAGGGCCACGCTCTCTGGAAACACCATATATTTT	CASSHWGRRATLSGNTIYF
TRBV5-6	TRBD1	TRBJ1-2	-	TGTGCCAGCAGCTTTCGCGGACAGGGTGACTATGGCTACACCTTC	CASSFRGQGDYGYTF
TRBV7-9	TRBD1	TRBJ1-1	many	TGTGCCAGCAGCTTGTTTACCGGGACAGGGGTTCGTCGCACTGAAGCTTTCTTT	CASSLFTGTGVRRTEAFF
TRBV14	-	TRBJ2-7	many	TGTGCCAGCAGCCAAGGAGTTAGCCTAGTCAACCCCGAGCAGTACTTC	CASSQGVSLVNPEQYF
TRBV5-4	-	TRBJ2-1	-	TGTGCCAGCACTCGTGGCCAGGCGGAGCAGTTCTTC	CASTRGQAEQFF
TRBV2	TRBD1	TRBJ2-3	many	TGTGCCAGCATCGGACAGGCAGATACGCAGTATTTT	CASIGQADTQYF
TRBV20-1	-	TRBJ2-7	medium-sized	TGCAGTGCTAGAGGCGGTAATAACGAGCAGTACTTC	CSARGGNNEQYF
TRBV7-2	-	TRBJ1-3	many	TGTGCCAGCAGCTTATTTCCTGGGGCCCCAAGCTCTGGAAACACCATATATTTT	CASSLFPGAPSSGNTIYF
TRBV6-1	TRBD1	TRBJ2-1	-	TGTGCCAGCGGACAGGGGTTAACGAGGGGCATTGAGCAGTTCTTC	CASGQGLTRGIEQFF
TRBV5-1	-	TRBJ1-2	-	TGCGCCAGCAGCTCCGGAGGGGGAAGAGAGGGCTACACCTTC	CASSSGGGREGYTF
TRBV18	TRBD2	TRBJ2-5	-	TGTGCCAGCTCCCAGAAATCAGCGGGACGAGAGACCCAGTACTTC	CASSQKSAGRETQYF
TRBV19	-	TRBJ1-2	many	TGTGCCAGTACGGGCTATGGCTACACCTTC	CASTGYGYTF